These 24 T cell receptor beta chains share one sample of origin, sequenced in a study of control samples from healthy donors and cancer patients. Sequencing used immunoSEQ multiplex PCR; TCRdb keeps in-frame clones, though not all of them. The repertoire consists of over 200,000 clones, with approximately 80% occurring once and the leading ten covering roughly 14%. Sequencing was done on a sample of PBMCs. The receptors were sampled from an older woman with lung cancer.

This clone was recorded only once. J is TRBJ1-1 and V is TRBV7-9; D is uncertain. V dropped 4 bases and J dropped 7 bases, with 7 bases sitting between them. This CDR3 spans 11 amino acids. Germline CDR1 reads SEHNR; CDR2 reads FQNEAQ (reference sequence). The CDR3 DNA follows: TGTGCCAGCAGCTCCGTCTATGAAGCTTTCTTT. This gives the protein CASSSVYEAFF.

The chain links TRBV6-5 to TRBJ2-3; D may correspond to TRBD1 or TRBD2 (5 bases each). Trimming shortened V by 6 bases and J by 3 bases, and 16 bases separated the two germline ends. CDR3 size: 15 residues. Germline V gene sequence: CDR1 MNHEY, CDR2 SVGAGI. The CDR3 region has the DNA TGTGCCAGCAGACCCGGGACCAAAAGGACAGATACGCAGTATTTT. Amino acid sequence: CASRPGTKRTDTQYF.

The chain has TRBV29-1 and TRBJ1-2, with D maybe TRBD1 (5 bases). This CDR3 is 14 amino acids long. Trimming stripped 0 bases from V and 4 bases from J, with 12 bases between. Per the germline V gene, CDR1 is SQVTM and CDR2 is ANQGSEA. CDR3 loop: CSVEDREEAYGYTF. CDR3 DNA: TGCAGCGTTGAAGACAGGGAAGAGGCCTATGGCTACACCTTC.

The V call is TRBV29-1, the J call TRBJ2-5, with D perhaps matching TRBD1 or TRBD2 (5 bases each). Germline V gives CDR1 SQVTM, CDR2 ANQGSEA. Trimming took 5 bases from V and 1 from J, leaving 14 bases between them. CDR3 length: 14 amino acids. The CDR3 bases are TGCAGCGTTCGCTCCGGGACGGCCCAAGAGACCCAGTACTTC. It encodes CSVRSGTAQETQYF.

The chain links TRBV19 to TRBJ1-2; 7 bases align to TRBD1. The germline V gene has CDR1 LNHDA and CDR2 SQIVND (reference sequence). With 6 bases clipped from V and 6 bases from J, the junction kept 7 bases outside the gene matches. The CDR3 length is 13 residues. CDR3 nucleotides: TGTGCCAGTAGGAGGGGGACAGCCGATGGCTACACCTTC. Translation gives CASRRGTADGYTF.

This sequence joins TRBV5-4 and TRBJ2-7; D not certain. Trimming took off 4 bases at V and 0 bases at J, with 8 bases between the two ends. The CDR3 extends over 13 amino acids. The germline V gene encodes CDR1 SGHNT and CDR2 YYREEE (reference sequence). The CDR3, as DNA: TGTGCCAGCAGCCCAATCAGCTCCTACGAGCAGTACTTC. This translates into CASSPISSYEQYF.

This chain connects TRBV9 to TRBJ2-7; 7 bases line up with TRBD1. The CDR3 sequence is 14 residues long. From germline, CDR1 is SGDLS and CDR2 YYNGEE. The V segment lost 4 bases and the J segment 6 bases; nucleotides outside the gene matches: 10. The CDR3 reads CASSPMTGNGEQYF. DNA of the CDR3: TGTGCCAGCAGCCCAATGACAGGGAACGGCGAGCAGTACTTC.

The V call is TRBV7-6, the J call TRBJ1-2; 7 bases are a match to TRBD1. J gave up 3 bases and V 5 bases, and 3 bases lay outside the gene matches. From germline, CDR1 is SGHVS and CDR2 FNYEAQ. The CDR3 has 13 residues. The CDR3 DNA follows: TGTGCCAGCAGCCGACAGGGATACTATGGCTACACCTTC. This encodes CASSRQGYYGYTF.

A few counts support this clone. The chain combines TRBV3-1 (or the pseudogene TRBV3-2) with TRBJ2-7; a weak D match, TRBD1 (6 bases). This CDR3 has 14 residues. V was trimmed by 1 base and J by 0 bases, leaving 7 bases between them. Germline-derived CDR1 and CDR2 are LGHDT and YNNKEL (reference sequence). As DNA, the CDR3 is TGTGCCAGCAGCCAAGGAGGGGGCTCCTACGAGCAGTACTTC. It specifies CASSQGGGSYEQYF.

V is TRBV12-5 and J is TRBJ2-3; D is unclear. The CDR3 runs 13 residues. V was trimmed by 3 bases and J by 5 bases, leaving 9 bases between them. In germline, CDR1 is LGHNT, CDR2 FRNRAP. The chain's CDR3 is CASGLWDEDTQYF. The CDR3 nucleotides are TGTGCTAGTGGTTTATGGGATGAAGATACGCAGTATTTT. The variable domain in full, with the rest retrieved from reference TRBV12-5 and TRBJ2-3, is DARVTQTPRHKVTEMGQEVTMRCQPILGHNTVFWYRQTMMQGLELLAYFRNRAPLDDSGMPKDRFSAEMPDATLATLKIQPSEPRDSAVYFCASGLWDEDTQYFGPGTRLTVL.

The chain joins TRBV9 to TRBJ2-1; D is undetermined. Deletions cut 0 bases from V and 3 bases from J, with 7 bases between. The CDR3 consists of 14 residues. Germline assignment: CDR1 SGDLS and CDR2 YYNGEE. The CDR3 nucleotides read TGTGCCAGCAGCGTAGACTCGATCTACAATGAGCAGTTCTTC. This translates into CASSVDSIYNEQFF.

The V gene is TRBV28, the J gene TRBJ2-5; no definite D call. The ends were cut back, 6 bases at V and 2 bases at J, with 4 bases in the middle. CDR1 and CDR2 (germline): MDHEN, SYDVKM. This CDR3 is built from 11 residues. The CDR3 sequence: CASRGQETQYF. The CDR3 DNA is TGTGCCAGCAGGGGACAAGAGACCCAGTACTTC.

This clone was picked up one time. The CDR3 sequence: CASSLRSDATNEKLFF. In nucleotides, the CDR3 is TGCGCCAGCAGCTTGCGGTCGGATGCAACTAATGAAAAACTGTTTTTT. This chain joins TRBV5-1 and TRBJ1-4; no definite D call. CDR3 size: 16 residues. Trimming pared 1 base from V and 0 bases from J, leaving 10 bases between. Per the germline V gene, CDR1 is SGHRS and CDR2 is YFSETQ.

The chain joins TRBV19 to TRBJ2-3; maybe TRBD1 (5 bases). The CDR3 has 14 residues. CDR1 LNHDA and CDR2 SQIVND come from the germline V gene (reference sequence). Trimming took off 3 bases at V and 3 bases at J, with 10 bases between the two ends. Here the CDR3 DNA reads TGTGCCAGTAGTATCTCCAGGGCGACAGATACGCAGTATTTT. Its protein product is CASSISRATDTQYF.

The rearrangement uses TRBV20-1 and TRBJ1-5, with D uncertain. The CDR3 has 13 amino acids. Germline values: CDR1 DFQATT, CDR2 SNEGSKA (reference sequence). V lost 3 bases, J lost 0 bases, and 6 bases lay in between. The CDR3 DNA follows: TGCAGTGCTAGTCAGGATAGCAATCAGCCCCAGCATTTT. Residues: CSASQDSNQPQHF.

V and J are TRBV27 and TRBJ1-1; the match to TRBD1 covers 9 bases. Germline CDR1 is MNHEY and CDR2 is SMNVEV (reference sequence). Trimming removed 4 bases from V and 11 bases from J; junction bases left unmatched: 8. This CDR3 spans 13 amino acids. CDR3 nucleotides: TGTGCCAGCAGTTCCCTTGGACAGGGGCGGGCTTTCTTT. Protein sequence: CASSSLGQGRAFF.

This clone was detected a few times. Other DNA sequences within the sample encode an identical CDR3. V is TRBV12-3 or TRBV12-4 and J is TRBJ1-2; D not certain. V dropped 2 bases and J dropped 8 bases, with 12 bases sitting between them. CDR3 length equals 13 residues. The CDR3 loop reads CASSLRGSGGYTF. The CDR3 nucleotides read TGTGCCAGCAGTTTACGGGGATCGGGAGGCTACACCTTC.

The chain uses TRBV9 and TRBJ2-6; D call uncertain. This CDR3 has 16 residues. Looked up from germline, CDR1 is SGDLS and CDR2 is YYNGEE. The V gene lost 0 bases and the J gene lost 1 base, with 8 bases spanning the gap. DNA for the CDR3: TGTGCCAGCAGCGTAGCTACGAGTTCTGGGGCCAACGTCCTGACTTTC. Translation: CASSVATSSGANVLTF.

This CDR3 is CASSLTQFAGTDTQYF. CDR3 nucleotide sequence: TGTGCCAGCAGTCTAACCCAATTTGCGGGAACAGATACGCAGTATTTT. This chain uses TRBV27 with TRBJ2-3; D may be TRBD2 (6 bases). This CDR3 region has 16 residues. Trimming pared 5 bases from V and 3 bases from J, leaving 18 bases between. CDR1 and CDR2 from the germline V gene are MNHEY and SMNVEV (reference sequence).

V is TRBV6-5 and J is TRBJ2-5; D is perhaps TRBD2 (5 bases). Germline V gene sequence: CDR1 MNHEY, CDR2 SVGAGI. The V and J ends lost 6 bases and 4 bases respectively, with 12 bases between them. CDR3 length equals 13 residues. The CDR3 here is CASRPDGVETQYF. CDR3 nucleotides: TGTGCCAGCAGACCGGACGGGGTAGAGACCCAGTACTTC.

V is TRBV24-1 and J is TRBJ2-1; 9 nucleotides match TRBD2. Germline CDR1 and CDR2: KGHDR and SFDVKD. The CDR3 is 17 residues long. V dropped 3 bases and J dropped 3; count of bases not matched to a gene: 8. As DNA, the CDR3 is TGTGCCACCAGTGATGGAGCGGGAGGACCCGACTACAATGAGCAGTTCTTC. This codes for CATSDGAGGPDYNEQFF.

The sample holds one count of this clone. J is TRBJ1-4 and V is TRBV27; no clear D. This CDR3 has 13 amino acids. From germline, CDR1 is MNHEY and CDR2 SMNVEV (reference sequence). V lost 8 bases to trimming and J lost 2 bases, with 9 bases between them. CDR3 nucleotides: TGTGCCAGCGGACGGAGGACTAATGAAAAACTGTTTTTT. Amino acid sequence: CASGRRTNEKLFF. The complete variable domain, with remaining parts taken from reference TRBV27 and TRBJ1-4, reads EAQVTQNPRYLITVTGKKLTVTCSQNMNHEYMSWYRQDPGLGLRQIYYSMNVEVTDKGDVPEGYKVSRKEKRNFPLILESPSPNQTSLYFCASGRRTNEKLFFGSGTQLSVL.

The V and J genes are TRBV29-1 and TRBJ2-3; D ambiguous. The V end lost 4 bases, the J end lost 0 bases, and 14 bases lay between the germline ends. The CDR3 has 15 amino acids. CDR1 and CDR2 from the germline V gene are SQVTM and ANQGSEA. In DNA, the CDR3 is TGCAGCGTTGCGGCAGGAGCTTCTAGCACAGATACGCAGTATTTT. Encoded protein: CSVAAGASSTDTQYF.

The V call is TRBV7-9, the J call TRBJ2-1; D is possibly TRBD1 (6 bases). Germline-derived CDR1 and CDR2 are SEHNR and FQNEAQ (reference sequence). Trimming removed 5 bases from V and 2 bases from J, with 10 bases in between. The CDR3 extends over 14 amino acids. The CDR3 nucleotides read TGTGCCAGCAGCCCGTGGACAGCCTACAATGAGCAGTTCTTC. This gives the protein CASSPWTAYNEQFF.